The present TCR beta chain was sequenced within a study of blood T cell repertoires in COVID-19. Across the study: The samples span acute and convalescent COVID-19 from the United States, Italy and Spain. PBMCs, B-cell-depleted T cells, or T cells provided the cDNA or gDNA that made up the material.

Authors' methods: Researchers report that nucleated cell counts were estimated from reference gene primer amplification. Data came from immunoSEQ multiplex PCR; TCRdb stores just in-frame clones and leaves some out. V, J and clone size are taken as reported in that table, and D and trimming were inferred from the DNA itself. The sample holds a few hundred thousand clones, 86% seen once. CDR1 is MRHNA, CDR2 SNTAGT, per germline. Trimming cost V 6 bases and J 2 bases, with 10 bases left between them. There are 14 residues in the CDR3. The sequence was obtained from a woman aged 25-40 years with active or convalescent COVID-19. What was sequenced was peripheral blood. This chain joins TRBV6-4 and TRBJ2-2, with D possibly matching TRBD1 (6 bases). The CDR3 protein is CASRQGLNTGELFF. Here the CDR3 DNA reads TGTGCCAGCAGACAGGGTTTAAACACCGGGGAGCTGTTTTTT.